The 6 T cell receptor beta chains listed next were all sequenced from one sample in a study of OX40 agonist ivuxolimab in advanced cancers. Sequencing was performed with immunoSEQ multiplex PCR; in TCRdb, only in-frame clones are kept and a portion is missing. This table has about 79,000 clones, 80% to 90% appearing once. The sequencing used CD4+ or CD8+ T cells sorted from blood, collected in a trial of the OX40 agonist ivuxolimab. The receptors come from an adult with an advanced solid tumor such as melanoma, head and neck, liver or kidney cancer.

The rearrangement links TRBV5-8 to TRBJ2-2, with 9 bases aligning to TRBD1. Germline V gene lookup returns CDR1 SGHTS and CDR2 YDEGEE. The CDR3 extends over 15 amino acids. V gave up 0 bases and J gave up 4 bases; unmatched junction bases: 1. The DNA of the CDR3 is TGTGCCAGCAGCTTGGACAGGGGGCGCACCGGGGAGCTGTTTTTT. This translates into CASSLDRGRTGELFF. Drawing the rest from reference TRBV5-8 and TRBJ2-2, the complete variable domain is EAGVTQSPTHLIKTRGQQATLRCSPISGHTSVYWYQQALGLGLQFLLWYDEGEERNRGNFPPRFSGRQFPNYSSELNVNALELEDSALYLCASSLDRGRTGELFFGEGSRLTVL.

The V call is TRBV19, the J call TRBJ1-2; D uncertain. V lost 5 bases to trimming and J lost 0 bases, with 13 bases between them. The CDR3 extends over 15 amino acids. Per germline, CDR1 LNHDA and CDR2 SQIVND (reference sequence). The CDR3 reads CASSPRVGPNYGYTF. CDR3 DNA: TGTGCCAGTAGTCCTCGCGTAGGACCTAACTATGGCTACACCTTC.

The rearrangement links TRBV7-2 to TRBJ2-7, with D tentatively TRBD2 (5 bases). This CDR3 has 12 residues. Trimming took off 3 bases at V and 6 bases at J, with 9 bases between the two ends. Germline V gene lookup returns CDR1 SGHTA and CDR2 FQGNSA. This CDR3 is CASSFAGREQYF. The CDR3 bases are TGTGCCAGCAGCTTTGCGGGCCGCGAGCAGTACTTC.

The chain employs TRBV6-1 and TRBJ2-1; TRBD1 matches 7 bases. After removal of 6 bases from V and 7 bases from J, the junction contained 6 bases not matched to a gene. The CDR3 spans 13 residues. The germline CDR1 and CDR2 sequences are MNHNS and SASEGT. The CDR3 loop is CASRVQGWNEQFF. Written as DNA, the CDR3 is TGTGCCAGCAGAGTACAGGGGTGGAATGAGCAGTTCTTC.

The chain has TRBV2 and TRBJ2-1, with 8 bases fitting TRBD2. Germline V lookup: CDR1 SNHLY, CDR2 FYNNEI. Trimming took 2 bases from V and 5 from J; bases not matched to a gene: 8. The CDR3 loop spans 16 amino acids. The CDR3 here is CASSEKAGEPNNEQFF. The CDR3 region has the DNA TGTGCCAGCAGTGAAAAAGCGGGAGAACCCAACAATGAGCAGTTCTTC.

This rearrangement joins TRBV21-1 to TRBJ2-5; the DNA was not used to check the table's D call, TRBD1. TRBV21-1 is reported as a pseudogene. CDR3 size: 14 residues. The CDR3 protein is CASSKQVPRETQYF. DNA for the CDR3: TGTGCCAGCAGCAAACAGGTCCCCCGGGAGACCCAGTACTTC.